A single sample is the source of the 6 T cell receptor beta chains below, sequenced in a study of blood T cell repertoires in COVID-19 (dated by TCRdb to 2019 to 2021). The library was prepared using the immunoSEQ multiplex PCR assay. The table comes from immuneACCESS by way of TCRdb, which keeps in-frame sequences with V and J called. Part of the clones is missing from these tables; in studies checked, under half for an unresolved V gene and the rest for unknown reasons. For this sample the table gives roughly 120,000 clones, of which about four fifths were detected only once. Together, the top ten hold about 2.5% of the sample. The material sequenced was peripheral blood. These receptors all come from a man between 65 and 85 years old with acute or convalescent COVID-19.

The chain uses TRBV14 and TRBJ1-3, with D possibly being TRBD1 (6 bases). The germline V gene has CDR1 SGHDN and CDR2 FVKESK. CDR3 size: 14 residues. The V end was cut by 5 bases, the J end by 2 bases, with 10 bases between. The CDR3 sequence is CASSSGGAGNTIYF. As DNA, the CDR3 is TGTGCCAGCAGCTCGGGGGGCGCTGGAAACACCATATATTTT.

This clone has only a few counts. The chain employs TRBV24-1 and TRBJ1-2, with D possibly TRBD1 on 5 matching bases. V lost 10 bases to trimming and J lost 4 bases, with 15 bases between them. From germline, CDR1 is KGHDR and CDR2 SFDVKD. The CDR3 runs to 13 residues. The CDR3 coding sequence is TGTGCCACTTGGGGCACCCAACCCTATGGCTACACCTTC. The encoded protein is CATWGTQPYGYTF.

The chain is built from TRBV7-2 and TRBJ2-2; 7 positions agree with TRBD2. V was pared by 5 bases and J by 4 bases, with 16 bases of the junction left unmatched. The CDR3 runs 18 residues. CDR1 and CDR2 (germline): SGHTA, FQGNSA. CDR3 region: CASSPSGEGFRGTGELFF. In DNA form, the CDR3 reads TGTGCCAGCAGCCCCTCGGGGGAGGGTTTTCGCGGCACCGGGGAGCTGTTTTTT.

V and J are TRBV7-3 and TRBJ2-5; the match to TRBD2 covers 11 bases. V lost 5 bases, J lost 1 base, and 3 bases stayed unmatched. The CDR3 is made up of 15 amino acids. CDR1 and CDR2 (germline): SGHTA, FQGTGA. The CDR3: CASSVAGGTQETQYF. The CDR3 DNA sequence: TGTGCCAGCAGCGTAGCGGGGGGGACCCAAGAGACCCAGTACTTC.

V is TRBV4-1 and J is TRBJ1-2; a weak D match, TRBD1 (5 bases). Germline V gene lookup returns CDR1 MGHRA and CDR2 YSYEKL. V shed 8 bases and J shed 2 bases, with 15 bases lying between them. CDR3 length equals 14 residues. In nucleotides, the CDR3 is TGCGCCAGCCGGCCGTGGGGCGCGAACTATGGCTACACCTTC. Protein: CASRPWGANYGYTF.

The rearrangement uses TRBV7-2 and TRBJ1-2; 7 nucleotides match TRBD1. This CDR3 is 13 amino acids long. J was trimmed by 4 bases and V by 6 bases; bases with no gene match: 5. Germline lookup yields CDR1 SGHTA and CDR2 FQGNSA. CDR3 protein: CASRPGTAYGYTF. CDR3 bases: TGTGCCAGCAGGCCGGGGACAGCCTATGGCTACACCTTC.